The entry below gives a single T cell receptor beta chain sequence along with its context. Profiling relied on immunoSEQ multiplex PCR, and the TCRdb table lists in-frame clones only, not all of them. The sample lists around 400,000 clones, around 87% occurring once. This sample stems from a study of blood T cell repertoires in COVID-19. For the study at large: T cells, B-cell-depleted T cells, or PBMCs provided the cDNA or gDNA that served as material.

Looked up from germline, CDR1 is SGHNT and CDR2 is YYREEE (reference sequence). Losses at the gene ends were 2 bases for V and 1 base for J; bases not matched to a gene: 5. This CDR3 spans 15 amino acids. This clonotype originated in a woman aged 60-75 years with COVID-19, enrolled during active disease. This chain uses TRBV5-4 with TRBJ2-5; 7 bases agree with TRBD2. The sequencing input was peripheral blood. Here the CDR3 DNA reads TGTGCCAGCAGCTTAGGGAGGGCTCCCCAAGAGACCCAGTACTTC. Protein product: CASSLGRAPQETQYF.